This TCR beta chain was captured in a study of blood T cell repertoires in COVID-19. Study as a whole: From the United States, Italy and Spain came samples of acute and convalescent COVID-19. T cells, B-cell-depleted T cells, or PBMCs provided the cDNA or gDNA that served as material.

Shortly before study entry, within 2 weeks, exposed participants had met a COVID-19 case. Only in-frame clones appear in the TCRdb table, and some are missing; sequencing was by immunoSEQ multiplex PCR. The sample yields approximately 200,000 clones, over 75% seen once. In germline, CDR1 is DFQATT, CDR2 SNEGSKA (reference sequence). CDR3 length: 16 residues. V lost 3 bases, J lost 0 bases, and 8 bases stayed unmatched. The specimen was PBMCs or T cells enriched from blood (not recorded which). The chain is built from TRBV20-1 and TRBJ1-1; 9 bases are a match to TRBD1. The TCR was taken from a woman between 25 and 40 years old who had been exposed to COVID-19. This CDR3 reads CSASSVRDRVNTEAFF. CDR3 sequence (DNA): TGCAGTGCTAGTTCGGTCCGGGACAGGGTGAACACTGAAGCTTTCTTT.